These 26 T cell receptor beta chains were all obtained from the same sample, sequenced in a study of blood T cell repertoires in COVID-19. TCRdb's table, derived via immunoSEQ multiplex PCR, lists solely in-frame clones and lacks some. The table lists some 250,000 clones, 86% of them singletons. The specimen was peripheral blood. These receptors were obtained from a man aged 30-40 years who had recovered from COVID-19.

The V call is TRBV10-1, the J call TRBJ1-5; 9 bases match TRBD1. Germline CDR1 and CDR2: WNHNN and SYGVQD (reference sequence). This CDR3 has 15 amino acids. The junction had 10 bases not matched to a gene; V was cut back by 9 bases and J by 4 bases. The CDR3, as DNA: TGCGCCAGGGGGACAGGGCCTTGGGGGAATCAGCCCCAGCATTTT. Translating it yields CARGTGPWGNQPQHF.

The V call is TRBV4-2, the J call TRBJ2-7, with 7 bases aligning to TRBD1. The germline V gene has CDR1 LGHNA and CDR2 YNFKEQ. The V segment lost 2 bases and the J segment 0 bases; nucleotides outside the gene matches: 10. The CDR3 sequence is 17 residues long. Here the CDR3 reads CASSQRVDRAFSYEQYF. CDR3 nucleotide sequence: TGTGCCAGCAGCCAAAGGGTTGACAGGGCATTCTCCTACGAGCAGTACTTC.

V usage is TRBV19 and J usage is TRBJ1-5; TRBD1 might be the D (5 bases). CDR1 and CDR2 (germline): LNHDA, SQIVND (reference sequence). This CDR3 is 15 amino acids long. V was shortened by 1 base and J by 7 bases, with 14 bases between the two germline ends. The CDR3 bases are TGTGCCAGTAGTATAGTCCGGGGGGATGGGCAGCCCCAGCATTTT. Encoded protein: CASSIVRGDGQPQHF.

Turning to this clone: This clone may be a read error of a much larger clone one base away. The chain carries TRBV4-2 and TRBJ2-2, with a tentative D call TRBD2 (7 bases). Germline V CDR1 and CDR2: LGHNA, YNFKEQ. Trimming stripped 1 base from V and 4 bases from J, with 19 bases between. The CDR3 runs to 18 residues. The chain's CDR3 is CASSQGGGGGEATGELFF. CDR3 DNA sequence: TGTGCCAGCAGCCAAGGGGGTGGGGGGGGCGAAGCCACCGGGGAGCTGTTTTTT.

This clone showed up many times. This chain uses TRBV6-5 with TRBJ1-2, with 7 bases identical to TRBD1. Unmatched junction bases numbered 5, after V lost 2 bases and J lost 8 bases. The CDR3 sequence is 13 residues long. From germline, CDR1 is MNHEY and CDR2 SVGAGI. The CDR3 bases are TGTGCCAGCAGTTACGGGACAGAGATAGGCTACACCTTC. Translated, it gives CASSYGTEIGYTF.

This sequence joins TRBV9 and TRBJ1-6; perhaps TRBD1 as D (6 bases). Germline V lookup: CDR1 SGDLS, CDR2 YYNGEE. Trimming took off 7 bases at V and 4 bases at J, with 12 bases between the two ends. The CDR3 consists of 14 residues. The CDR3 DNA reads as TGTGCCAGCGGGGGGGCTCCGTATAATTCACCCCTCCACTTT. This translates into CASGGAPYNSPLHF.

This chain joins TRBV6-5 and TRBJ1-4; 9 bases are shared with TRBD1. This CDR3 region has 15 residues. The trim removed 5 bases at V and 13 bases at J, leaving 14 bases unmatched. The germline V gene encodes CDR1 MNHEY and CDR2 SVGAGI. The CDR3 DNA reads TGTGCCAGCAGTATAAGACCGGGACAGGGTCTAGGACTGTTTTTT. It specifies CASSIRPGQGLGLFF.

The rearrangement joins TRBV19 to TRBJ2-7; a possible D gene is TRBD1 (6 bases). The germline V gene encodes CDR1 LNHDA and CDR2 SQIVND (reference sequence). Trimming took off 5 bases at V and 0 bases at J, with 11 bases between the two ends. CDR3 length: 14 amino acids. The CDR3 region is CASSYQGPSYEQYF. The DNA for the CDR3 is TGTGCCAGTAGTTACCAGGGGCCCTCCTACGAGCAGTACTTC.

This chain connects TRBV7-2 to TRBJ2-2, with 7 bases that match TRBD1. CDR3 size: 16 residues. CDR1 is SGHTA and CDR2 is FQGNSA in the germline V gene. Trimming at V came to 5 bases and at J to 0 bases, leaving 6 bases not matched to a gene. CDR3 amino acids: CASSSRTGTNTGELFF. The CDR3 DNA is TGTGCCAGCAGCAGCAGGACAGGAACGAACACCGGGGAGCTGTTTTTT.

CDR3 nucleotide sequence: TGTGCCAGCAGTTTAGGGGGCGGGACAGGGGAGTACTTC. Translating it yields CASSLGGGTGEYF. V is TRBV12-3 or TRBV12-4 and J is TRBJ2-7; 10 bases match TRBD1. This CDR3 has 13 amino acids. V was pared by 1 base and J by 11 bases, with 5 bases of the junction left unmatched.

This chain connects TRBV4-1 to TRBJ2-7, with a possible D match to TRBD1 (5 bases). Per the germline V gene, CDR1 is MGHRA and CDR2 is YSYEKL. This CDR3 has 14 amino acids. The V end was cut by 4 bases, the J end by 5 bases, with 15 bases between. The DNA of the CDR3 is TGCGCCAGCAGCCTGAGCAGGGCAAAGGACGAGCAGTACTTC. It encodes CASSLSRAKDEQYF.

This rearrangement joins TRBV2 to TRBJ2-7, with TRBD2 matching over 10 bases. V lost 8 bases and J lost 0; bases outside the gene matches: 7. The CDR3 has 15 residues. In germline, CDR1 is SNHLY, CDR2 FYNNEI. As DNA, the CDR3 is TGTGCCAGCCGTTACCTAGCGGGGGACTCCTACGAGCAGTACTTC. It is translated as CASRYLAGDSYEQYF. The entire variable domain, with the rest obtained from reference TRBV2 and TRBJ2-7, is as follows: EPEVTQTPSHQVTQMGQEVILRCVPISNHLYFYWYRQILGQKVEFLVSFYNNEISEKSEIFDDQFSVERPDGSNFTLKIRSTKLEDSAMYFCASRYLAGDSYEQYFGPGTRLTVT.

There are many counts of this clone. The gene calls are TRBV19 and TRBJ1-3; D remains unclear. CDR1 is LNHDA, CDR2 SQIVND, per germline (reference sequence). CDR3 length: 13 residues. Between the trimmed V and J ends, which lost 6 bases and 0 bases, there was a span of 6 bases. CDR3: CASSTRSGNTIYF. CDR3 nucleotides: TGTGCCAGTAGCACACGCTCTGGAAACACCATATATTTT.

CDR3 region: CASSQEEQGIYEQYF. CDR3 nucleotide sequence: TGTGCCAGCAGCCAAGAGGAACAGGGCATCTACGAGCAGTACTTC. The chain employs TRBV4-2 and TRBJ2-7, with a possible D match to TRBD1 (6 bases). Trimming removed 0 bases at V and 3 bases at J, with 12 bases between. CDR3 length equals 15 residues. CDR1 LGHNA and CDR2 YNFKEQ come from the germline V gene.

The rearrangement joins TRBV6-5 to TRBJ2-7; D possibly corresponds to TRBD1 (6 bases). The CDR3 covers 15 residues. CDR1 is MNHEY and CDR2 is SVGAGI in the germline V gene. The germline V and J ends were trimmed by 5 bases and 2 bases, with 16 bases remaining between them. In DNA form, the CDR3 reads TGTGCCAGCAGTCCACAGGGCCAGTATCCCTACGAGCAGTACTTC. Translated, it gives CASSPQGQYPYEQYF.

This clone was observed once. The chain employs TRBV29-1 and TRBJ1-2; D gene uncertain. The CDR3 length is 12 residues. Per the germline V gene, CDR1 is SQVTM and CDR2 is ANQGSEA. Trimming shortened V by 7 bases and J by 3 bases, and 12 bases separated the two germline ends. The CDR3 spells CSADPGDYGYTF. In DNA, the CDR3 is TGCAGCGCTGACCCCGGAGACTATGGCTACACCTTC.

This chain joins TRBV30 and TRBJ1-6; 9 bases match TRBD1. V shed 4 bases and J 0 bases; nucleotides not matched to a gene: 4. Per the germline V gene, CDR1 is GTSNPN and CDR2 is SVGIG (reference sequence). This CDR3 spans 16 amino acids. CDR3 nucleotides: TGTGCCTGGATCGGACAGGGGAACTCCTATAATTCACCCCTCCACTTT. It encodes CAWIGQGNSYNSPLHF.

This sequence joins TRBV5-1 and TRBJ1-2; perhaps TRBD1 as D (5 bases). The V end lost 0 bases, the J end lost 3 bases, and 9 bases lay between the germline ends. Looked up from germline, CDR1 is SGHRS and CDR2 is YFSETQ. The CDR3 consists of 14 residues. Written as DNA, the CDR3 is TGCGCCAGCAGCTTGGTCGGGGGAGACTATGGCTACACCTTC. It specifies CASSLVGGDYGYTF.

The V gene is TRBV7-2, the J gene TRBJ2-3; 8 nucleotides match TRBD2. Germline V CDR1 and CDR2: SGHTA, FQGNSA. V shed 0 bases, J shed 3 bases, and the junction held 8 bases outside the gene matches. There are 17 residues in the CDR3. The CDR3 DNA follows: TGTGCCAGCAGCTTAGCCTTGGCGGGGGGTGGGACAGATACGCAGTATTTT. Translated, it gives CASSLALAGGGTDTQYF.

The J gene is TRBJ2-5, the V gene TRBV19; a weak D match, TRBD2 (5 bases). Germline CDR1 is LNHDA and CDR2 is SQIVND (reference sequence). The CDR3 loop spans 14 amino acids. V gave up 5 bases and J gave up 5 bases, with 15 bases separating them. The CDR3: CASSSTYPGETQYF. In nucleotides, the CDR3 is TGTGCCAGTAGTTCGACGTATCCGGGGGAGACCCAGTACTTC.

The chain joins TRBV12-3 or TRBV12-4 to TRBJ1-2; possibly TRBD1 for D (5 bases). The ends were cut back, 11 bases at V and 5 bases at J, with 15 bases in the middle. CDR3 length: 12 amino acids. CDR3 loop: CACAGEFYGYTF. CDR3 DNA: TGTGCCTGCGCGGGGGAATTTTATGGCTACACCTTC.

This clone has just one count. V gene TRBV9 combines with J gene TRBJ1-1, with TRBD1 as a possible D gene (6 bases). Germline values: CDR1 SGDLS, CDR2 YYNGEE. V dropped 4 bases and J dropped 1 base, with 11 bases sitting between them. The CDR3 has 14 amino acids. DNA for the CDR3: TGTGCCAGCAGCACACAGGGTACGAACACTGAAGCTTTCTTT. Encoded protein: CASSTQGTNTEAFF.

This chain joins TRBV27 and TRBJ1-1; D perhaps matches TRBD1 (6 bases). Trimming left V 4 bases short and J 1 base short, with 13 bases between. Looked up from germline, CDR1 is MNHEY and CDR2 is SMNVEV (reference sequence). The length of the CDR3 is 15 residues. For the CDR3, the DNA is TGTGCCAGCAGTTCCCTGTCACAGGGGAACACTGAAGCTTTCTTT. It codes for CASSSLSQGNTEAFF.

The rearrangement joins TRBV18 to TRBJ2-1; possibly TRBD1 for D (6 bases). The CDR3 runs to 15 residues. Trimming stripped 6 bases from V and 9 bases from J, with 21 bases between. Looked up from germline, CDR1 is KGHSH and CDR2 is LQKENI. CDR3 in amino acids: CASSLRDMAQGEQFF. The CDR3 nucleotides read TGTGCCAGCTCCCTCCGGGACATGGCACAGGGTGAGCAGTTCTTC.

This chain connects TRBV7-6 to TRBJ2-5; TRBD2 aligns across 7 bases. With 1 base clipped from V and 5 bases from J, the junction kept 10 bases outside the gene matches. The CDR3 sequence is 16 residues long. CDR1 SGHVS and CDR2 FNYEAQ come from the germline V gene. CDR3 residues: CASSLGGVASGETQYF. CDR3 in DNA: TGTGCCAGCAGCTTAGGGGGGGTTGCTAGCGGCGAGACCCAGTACTTC.

This chain connects TRBV18 to TRBJ1-2; 9 bases line up with TRBD1. J was trimmed by 5 bases and V by 2 bases; bases with no gene match: 6. CDR1 is KGHSH, CDR2 LQKENI, per germline. The CDR3 spans 15 residues. CDR3 coding DNA: TGTGCCAGCTCACCAGGACAGGGGCTCCTGTATGGCTACACCTTC. Translated, it gives CASSPGQGLLYGYTF.